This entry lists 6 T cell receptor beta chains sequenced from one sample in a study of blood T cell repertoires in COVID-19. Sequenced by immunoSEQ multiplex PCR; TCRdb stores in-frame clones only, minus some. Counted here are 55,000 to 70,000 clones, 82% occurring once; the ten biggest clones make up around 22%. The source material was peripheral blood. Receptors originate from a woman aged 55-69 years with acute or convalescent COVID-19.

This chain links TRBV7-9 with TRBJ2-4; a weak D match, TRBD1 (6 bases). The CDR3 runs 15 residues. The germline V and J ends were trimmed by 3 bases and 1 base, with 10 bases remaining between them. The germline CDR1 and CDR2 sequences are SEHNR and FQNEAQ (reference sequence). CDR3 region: CASSFAGAAKNIQYF. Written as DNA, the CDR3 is TGTGCCAGCAGCTTTGCAGGGGCTGCCAAAAACATTCAGTACTTC.

The CDR3 sequence is CASSLVGQGASGYTF. The CDR3 region has the DNA TGTGCCAGCAGCTTGGTGGGACAGGGGGCAAGTGGCTACACCTTC. This rearrangement joins TRBV5-6 to TRBJ1-2, with 12 bases fitting TRBD1. The CDR3 has 15 residues. The germline gives CDR1 SGHDT, CDR2 YYEEEE. J was trimmed by 7 bases and V by 0 bases; bases with no gene match: 4.

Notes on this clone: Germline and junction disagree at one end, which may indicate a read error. CDR3 coding DNA: TGTGCCTGGAGGGGGACAGGGGGAACCACCATATATTTT. It codes for CAWRGTGGTTIYF. V usage is TRBV30 and J usage is TRBJ1-3; 11 positions agree with TRBD1. CDR3 length equals 13 residues. Germline V gene lookup returns CDR1 GTSNPN and CDR2 SVGIG (reference sequence).

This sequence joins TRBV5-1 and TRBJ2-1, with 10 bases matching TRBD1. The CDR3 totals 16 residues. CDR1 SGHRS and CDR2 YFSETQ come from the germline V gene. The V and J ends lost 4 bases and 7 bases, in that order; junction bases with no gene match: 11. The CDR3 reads CASSHGVRQGANEQFF. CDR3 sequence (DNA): TGCGCCAGCAGCCATGGGGTCCGACAGGGGGCAAATGAGCAGTTCTTC. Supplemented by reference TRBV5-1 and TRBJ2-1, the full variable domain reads KAGVTQTPRYLIKTRGQQVTLSCSPISGHRSVSWYQQTPGQGLQFLFEYFSETQRNKGNFPGRFSGRQFSNSRSEMNVSTLELGDSALYLCASSHGVRQGANEQFFGPGTRLTVL.

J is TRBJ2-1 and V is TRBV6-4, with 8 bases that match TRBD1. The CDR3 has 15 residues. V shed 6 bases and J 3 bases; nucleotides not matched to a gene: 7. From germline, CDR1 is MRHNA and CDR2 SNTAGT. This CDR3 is CASSQSGTGYNEQFF. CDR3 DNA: TGTGCCAGCAGCCAATCCGGGACAGGCTACAATGAGCAGTTCTTC.

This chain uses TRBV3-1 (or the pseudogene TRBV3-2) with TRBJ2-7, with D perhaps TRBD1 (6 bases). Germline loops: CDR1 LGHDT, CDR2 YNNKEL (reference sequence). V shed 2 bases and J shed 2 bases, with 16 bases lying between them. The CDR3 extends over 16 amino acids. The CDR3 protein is CASSQPTGTRAYEQYF. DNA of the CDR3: TGTGCCAGCAGCCAACCAACCGGGACAAGGGCCTACGAGCAGTACTTC.